This T cell receptor beta chain comes out of a study of cytomegalovirus exposure and HLA in healthy donors. Study context: The same platform was used for the 90 to 150 validation repertoires as for the roughly 670 first-cohort repertoires, as reported in a later analysis.

CDR3 length: 14 amino acids. V lost 6 bases to trimming and J lost 5 bases; unmatched junction nucleotides: 6. CDR1 and CDR2 (germline): SQVTM, ANQGSEA. Clones were sequenced by immunoSEQ multiplex PCR, and TCRdb holds only the in-frame ones, with some missing. The repertoire consists of some 98,000 clones, with roughly 87% occurring once and the leading ten covering roughly 4.3%. The chain recombines TRBV29-1 with TRBJ2-2; 10 nucleotides align to TRBD2. The sequencing input was PBMCs. The source of this sequence is a woman in her twenties or thirties in good health and CMV-seronegative. This CDR3 reads CSVPRTSGTGELFF. The CDR3, as DNA: TGCAGCGTCCCCAGGACTAGCGGAACCGGGGAGCTGTTTTTT.